What follows is one TCR beta chain and its context. V shed 5 bases and J 11 bases; nucleotides not matched to a gene: 12. CDR3 length equals 13 residues. CDR1 is SGHTA, CDR2 FQGNSA, per germline. The sample is drawn from a study of T cell changes during pregnancy in multiple sclerosis. The protocol was immunoSEQ multiplex PCR, while the TCRdb copy is restricted to in-frame clones and leaves out a portion. This repertoire shows some 71,000 clones, 92% found once; its top ten account for around 1.6%. The origin of this receptor is a female donor with multiple sclerosis, enrolled in a pregnancy study. The chain combines TRBV7-2 with TRBJ2-7; 7 bases align to TRBD2. Sequenced material: peripheral blood, taken after pregnancy. The CDR3 DNA reads as TGTGCCAGCAGCACCTCCCCGGGGACTATAAAGTACTTC. Translation: CASSTSPGTIKYF.